The 29 T cell receptor beta chains given below trace back to one sample, sequenced in a study of cytotoxic CD8 clonotypes in ibrutinib-treated CLL. The table came from immunoSEQ multiplex PCR; TCRdb's copy has only in-frame clones and leaves some out. The sample records around 77,000 clones, around 80% being singletons. The sequencing here drew on PBMCs, taken at disease progression, from a patient treated with ibrutinib. The receptors derive from a human donor with chronic lymphocytic leukemia.

The chain combines TRBV11-3 with TRBJ2-3; no clear D gene. CDR1 and CDR2 from the germline V gene are SGHNT and YENEEA. The CDR3 has 15 residues. The V gene lost 5 bases and the J gene lost 3 bases, with 15 bases spanning the gap. CDR3 in DNA: TGTGCCAGCAGCACTCCCTGGATGGATACAGATACGCAGTATTTT. It specifies CASSTPWMDTDTQYF.

This clone was picked up a small number of times. V usage is TRBV28 and J usage is TRBJ1-2; tentatively, D is TRBD1 (5 bases). V was trimmed by 6 bases and J by 6 bases, leaving 17 bases between them. Germline lookup yields CDR1 MDHEN and CDR2 SYDVKM. CDR3 size: 14 residues. The DNA for the CDR3 is TGTGCCAGCAGACCTCCGGGACCCACCCATGGCTACACCTTC. Amino acid sequence: CASRPPGPTHGYTF.

This chain uses TRBV28 with TRBJ1-2; the match to TRBD1 covers 7 bases. Germline V gene data show CDR1 as MDHEN and CDR2 as SYDVKM. The trim removed 5 bases at V and 8 bases at J, leaving 17 bases unmatched. The CDR3 contains 16 residues. DNA for the CDR3: TGTGCCAGCAGTCCGACATACAGGGGCGCCAAGGAAGGCTACACCTTC. This translates into CASSPTYRGAKEGYTF.

CDR3 DNA sequence: TGTGCCAGCAGGGGACAGGGCTATGGCTACACCTTC. As protein: CASRGQGYGYTF. V gene TRBV2 combines with J gene TRBJ1-2; 9 bases map to TRBD1. Trimming removed 6 bases from V and 4 bases from J; junction bases left unmatched: 0. Germline CDR1 is SNHLY and CDR2 is FYNNEI. CDR3 length: 12 amino acids.

The V call is TRBV5-1, the J call TRBJ2-7, with D possibly matching TRBD2 (6 bases). The CDR3 totals 16 residues. Germline V CDR1 and CDR2: SGHRS, YFSETQ. Deletions cut 0 bases from V and 1 base from J, with 14 bases between. CDR3 loop: CASSLGGGAISYEQYF. CDR3 nucleotides: TGCGCCAGCAGCTTGGGTGGCGGGGCGATATCCTACGAGCAGTACTTC.

The rearrangement joins TRBV15 to TRBJ2-5; 11 nucleotides align to TRBD1. Judging by the DNA end, TRBJ2-7 fits better; the J call may be wrong. The CDR3 runs 13 residues. Germline CDR1 reads LNHNV; CDR2 reads YYDKDF (reference sequence). CDR3 loop: CATTGQGAYEQYF. For the CDR3, the DNA is TGTGCCACCACTGGACAGGGGGCGTACGAGCAGTACTTC.

The V and J genes are TRBV7-2 and TRBJ1-6; 8 nucleotides line up with TRBD1. Losses at the gene ends were 0 bases for V and 10 bases for J; bases not matched to a gene: 5. CDR1 is SGHTA, CDR2 FQGNSA, per germline. The length of the CDR3 is 15 residues. CDR3 loop: CASSLAGTGNSPLHF. CDR3 coding DNA: TGTGCCAGCAGCTTAGCCGGGACAGGAAACTCACCCCTCCACTTT. Using reference TRBV7-2 and TRBJ1-6 for the parts outside the CDR3, the full variable domain is GAGVSQSPSNKVTEKGKDVELRCDPISGHTALYWYRQSLGQGLEFLIYFQGNSAPDKSGLPSDRFSAERTGGSVSTLTIQRTQQEDSAVYLCASSLAGTGNSPLHFGNGTRLTVT.

V gene TRBV7-9 combines with J gene TRBJ1-2; D unresolved. Germline loops: CDR1 SEHNR, CDR2 FQNEAQ (reference sequence). V lost 1 base and J lost 4, with 10 bases in between. The CDR3 covers 14 residues. CDR3 amino acids: CASSLGVGRYGYTF. The CDR3, as DNA: TGTGCCAGCAGCTTAGGAGTCGGGCGCTATGGCTACACCTTC.

The chain carries TRBV6-5 and TRBJ1-2; D might be TRBD1 (5 bases). Per germline, CDR1 MNHEY and CDR2 SVGAGI. V lost 7 bases, J lost 3 bases, and 12 bases lay in between. The CDR3 has 13 amino acids. The CDR3 sequence is CASTYGGYYGYTF. DNA for the CDR3: TGTGCCAGCACCTACGGGGGGTACTATGGCTACACCTTC.

The chain is built from TRBV19 and TRBJ1-1, with a possible D match to TRBD1 (5 bases). Germline lookup yields CDR1 LNHDA and CDR2 SQIVND (reference sequence). The V gene lost 5 bases and the J gene lost 5 bases, with 21 bases spanning the gap. CDR3 length: 16 residues. This chain's CDR3 is CASSPRASRDRTEAFF. CDR3 coding DNA: TGTGCCAGTAGTCCTAGGGCCAGCCGGGACCGAACTGAAGCTTTCTTT. Full variable domain (missing parts from reference TRBV19 and TRBJ1-1): DGGITQSPKYLFRKEGQNVTLSCEQNLNHDAMYWYRQDPGQGLRLIYYSQIVNDFQKGDIAEGYSVSREKKESFPLTVTSAQKNPTAFYLCASSPRASRDRTEAFFGQGTRLTVV.

This chain uses TRBV18 with TRBJ2-7, with 11 bases matching TRBD2. The CDR3 sequence is 14 residues long. V trimming: 3 bases; J trimming: 5 bases; junction bases outside the gene matches: 3. The germline V gene encodes CDR1 KGHSH and CDR2 LQKENI. CDR3 in DNA: TGTGCCAGCTCACCTTCACTAGCGGGGGACGAGCAGTACTTC. It encodes CASSPSLAGDEQYF.

V gene TRBV19 combines with J gene TRBJ2-7, with 10 bases identical to TRBD2. The CDR3 length is 14 residues. Looked up from germline, CDR1 is LNHDA and CDR2 is SQIVND (reference sequence). With 4 bases clipped from V and 4 bases from J, the junction kept 4 bases outside the gene matches. The CDR3 protein is CASSTLAGDYEQYF. For the CDR3, the DNA is TGTGCCAGTAGTACCCTAGCGGGAGATTACGAGCAGTACTTC.

V and J are TRBV5-1 and TRBJ1-2; 9 bases match TRBD1. After removal of 4 bases from V and 0 bases from J, the junction contained 19 bases not matched to a gene. Germline CDR1 and CDR2: SGHRS and YFSETQ. This CDR3 comprises 20 residues. CDR3 residues: CASSLDRGITPAKANYGYTF. CDR3 DNA sequence: TGCGCCAGCAGCCTCGACAGGGGGATCACCCCAGCAAAAGCTAACTATGGCTACACCTTC. The whole variable domain, remainder taken from reference TRBV5-1 and TRBJ1-2, is KAGVTQTPRYLIKTRGQQVTLSCSPISGHRSVSWYQQTPGQGLQFLFEYFSETQRNKGNFPGRFSGRQFSNSRSEMNVSTLELGDSALYLCASSLDRGITPAKANYGYTFGSGTRLTVV.

Only a few counts were recorded for this clone. The gene calls are TRBV2 and TRBJ1-6; D uncertain. The CDR3 covers 13 residues. Between the trimmed V and J ends, which lost 7 bases and 6 bases, there was a span of 10 bases. From germline, CDR1 is SNHLY and CDR2 FYNNEI. The CDR3 protein is CASTPGRNSPLHF. The CDR3 nucleotides read TGTGCCAGCACCCCGGGCCGTAATTCACCCCTCCACTTT.

J is TRBJ1-1 and V is TRBV2, with no clear D. CDR1 and CDR2 from the germline V gene are SNHLY and FYNNEI. The length of the CDR3 is 13 residues. The V end was cut by 6 bases, the J end by 4 bases, with 12 bases between. CDR3 in amino acids: CASSRQEVTEAFF. The CDR3 nucleotides are TGTGCCAGCAGCCGACAAGAGGTCACTGAAGCTTTCTTT.

The V and J genes are TRBV5-1 and TRBJ1-4, with a weak D call TRBD1 (6 bases). The CDR3 sequence is 15 residues long. Germline lookup yields CDR1 SGHRS and CDR2 YFSETQ. Trimming pared 0 bases from V and 7 bases from J, leaving 13 bases between. This CDR3 reads CASSLGVGGVEKLFF. DNA of the CDR3: TGCGCCAGCAGCTTGGGAGTAGGGGGAGTTGAAAAACTGTTTTTT.

The rearrangement uses TRBV5-4 and TRBJ1-1, with D perhaps TRBD1 (6 bases). V was trimmed by 0 bases and J by 5 bases, leaving 14 bases between them. The CDR3 length is 15 residues. In germline, CDR1 is SGHNT, CDR2 YYREEE (reference sequence). The CDR3 reads CASSLVGGLGTEAFF. For the CDR3, the DNA is TGTGCCAGCAGCTTGGTAGGGGGTCTTGGAACTGAAGCTTTCTTT.

The V call is TRBV7-9, the J call TRBJ2-1; 10 bases match TRBD2. This CDR3 has 16 amino acids. Trimming cost V 2 bases and J 5 bases; bases outside gene matches: 6. Germline lookup yields CDR1 SEHNR and CDR2 FQNEAQ (reference sequence). The CDR3 nucleotides are TGTGCCAGCAGCTTACCTAGCGGGAGTGACAACAATGAGCAGTTCTTC. This encodes CASSLPSGSDNNEQFF.

V usage is TRBV19 and J usage is TRBJ1-2, with 10 bases lining up with TRBD1. The V segment lost 3 bases and the J segment 6 bases; nucleotides outside the gene matches: 10. From germline, CDR1 is LNHDA and CDR2 SQIVND (reference sequence). This CDR3 region has 16 residues. CDR3 amino acids: CASSIRDRGKVNGYTF. CDR3 DNA: TGTGCCAGTAGTATCCGGGACAGGGGTAAGGTGAATGGCTACACCTTC.

This chain uses TRBV5-1 with TRBJ1-4; tentative D call: TRBD1 (6 bases). In germline, CDR1 is SGHRS, CDR2 YFSETQ. This CDR3 spans 14 amino acids. Trimming took 0 bases from V and 7 from J, leaving 10 bases between them. The CDR3 coding sequence is TGCGCCAGCAGCTTGGGGGGGCCGAGTGAAAAACTGTTTTTT. It yields the protein CASSLGGPSEKLFF.

CDR3 sequence (DNA): TGCGCCAGCAGCCAAGACCCCGGAATAAATCAGCCCCAGCATTTT. Translating gives CASSQDPGINQPQHF. This chain uses TRBV4-1 with TRBJ1-5; D gene ambiguous. The CDR3 has 15 amino acids. The V and J ends lost 0 bases and 4 bases respectively, with 10 bases between them. Per the germline V gene, CDR1 is MGHRA and CDR2 is YSYEKL.

V is TRBV6-5 and J is TRBJ1-6; D is possibly TRBD1 (5 bases). Germline-derived CDR1 and CDR2 are MNHEY and SVGAGI. V was cut by 6 bases and J by 4 bases, with 7 bases left in between. The CDR3 spans 13 residues. CDR3 region: CASRGTYNSPLHF. The DNA for the CDR3 is TGTGCCAGCAGAGGGACGTATAATTCACCCCTCCACTTT.

The chain couples TRBV5-1 to TRBJ2-7; 10 bases fit TRBD2. Germline lookup yields CDR1 SGHRS and CDR2 YFSETQ. This CDR3 has 16 residues. With 0 bases clipped from V and 6 bases from J, the junction kept 9 bases outside the gene matches. DNA of the CDR3: TGCGCCAGCAGCTTGGGATTCAGCGGGGGGGCGTCCGAGCAGTACTTC. This codes for CASSLGFSGGASEQYF.

This chain uses TRBV11-2 with TRBJ1-2, with TRBD1 matching over 7 bases. V dropped 4 bases and J dropped 4; count of bases not matched to a gene: 3. Germline CDR1 and CDR2: SGHAT and FQNNGV. The length of the CDR3 is 13 residues. CDR3 sequence (DNA): TGTGCCAGCAGCTGGGGACAGCGCTATGGCTACACCTTC. This encodes CASSWGQRYGYTF.

The chain recombines TRBV9 with TRBJ2-1, with TRBD2 matching 8 bases. The ends lost 0 bases at V and 8 bases at J; junction bases unmatched: 7. Germline loops: CDR1 SGDLS, CDR2 YYNGEE. The CDR3 is 15 amino acids. The CDR3 loop reads CASSVAGGTWDEQFF. The CDR3 coding sequence is TGTGCCAGCAGCGTAGCGGGAGGGACTTGGGATGAGCAGTTCTTC.

The gene calls are TRBV5-4 and TRBJ2-7; TRBD2 is a possible D gene (6 bases). There are 13 residues in the CDR3. Trimming took 1 base from V and 7 from J, leaving 12 bases between them. Looked up from germline, CDR1 is SGHNT and CDR2 is YYREEE (reference sequence). The CDR3 region is CASSLRARGEQYF. The CDR3, as DNA: TGTGCCAGCAGCTTGAGGGCCCGGGGGGAGCAGTACTTC.

This clone was seen a few times. The J gene is TRBJ1-5, the V gene TRBV10-1; D gene ambiguous. This CDR3 is built from 18 residues. In germline, CDR1 is WNHNN, CDR2 SYGVQD (reference sequence). Trimming shortened V by 0 bases and J by 6 bases, and 21 bases separated the two germline ends. CDR3 sequence reads: CASSESPGGSRKGQPQHF. CDR3 nucleotides: TGCGCCAGCAGTGAGTCTCCCGGCGGGTCGCGGAAGGGTCAGCCCCAGCATTTT.

This clone was picked up one time. The rearrangement joins TRBV5-4 to TRBJ2-2, with TRBD2 as a possible D gene (5 bases). V lost 4 bases and J lost 0, with 13 bases in between. This CDR3 contains 16 residues. Per the germline V gene, CDR1 is SGHNT and CDR2 is YYREEE (reference sequence). CDR3 residues: CASSPGVTPNTGELFF. The CDR3, as DNA: TGTGCCAGCAGCCCCGGGGTCACGCCGAACACCGGGGAGCTGTTTTTT.

V is TRBV15 and J is TRBJ2-7; D may be TRBD1 or TRBD2 (5 bases each). CDR3 size: 16 residues. V shed 0 bases and J shed 6 bases, with 18 bases lying between them. Germline CDR1 and CDR2: LNHNV and YYDKDF (reference sequence). CDR3 loop: CATSRDGGPEKVEQYF. The CDR3 DNA follows: TGTGCCACCAGCAGAGATGGGGGACCAGAGAAGGTCGAGCAGTACTTC.